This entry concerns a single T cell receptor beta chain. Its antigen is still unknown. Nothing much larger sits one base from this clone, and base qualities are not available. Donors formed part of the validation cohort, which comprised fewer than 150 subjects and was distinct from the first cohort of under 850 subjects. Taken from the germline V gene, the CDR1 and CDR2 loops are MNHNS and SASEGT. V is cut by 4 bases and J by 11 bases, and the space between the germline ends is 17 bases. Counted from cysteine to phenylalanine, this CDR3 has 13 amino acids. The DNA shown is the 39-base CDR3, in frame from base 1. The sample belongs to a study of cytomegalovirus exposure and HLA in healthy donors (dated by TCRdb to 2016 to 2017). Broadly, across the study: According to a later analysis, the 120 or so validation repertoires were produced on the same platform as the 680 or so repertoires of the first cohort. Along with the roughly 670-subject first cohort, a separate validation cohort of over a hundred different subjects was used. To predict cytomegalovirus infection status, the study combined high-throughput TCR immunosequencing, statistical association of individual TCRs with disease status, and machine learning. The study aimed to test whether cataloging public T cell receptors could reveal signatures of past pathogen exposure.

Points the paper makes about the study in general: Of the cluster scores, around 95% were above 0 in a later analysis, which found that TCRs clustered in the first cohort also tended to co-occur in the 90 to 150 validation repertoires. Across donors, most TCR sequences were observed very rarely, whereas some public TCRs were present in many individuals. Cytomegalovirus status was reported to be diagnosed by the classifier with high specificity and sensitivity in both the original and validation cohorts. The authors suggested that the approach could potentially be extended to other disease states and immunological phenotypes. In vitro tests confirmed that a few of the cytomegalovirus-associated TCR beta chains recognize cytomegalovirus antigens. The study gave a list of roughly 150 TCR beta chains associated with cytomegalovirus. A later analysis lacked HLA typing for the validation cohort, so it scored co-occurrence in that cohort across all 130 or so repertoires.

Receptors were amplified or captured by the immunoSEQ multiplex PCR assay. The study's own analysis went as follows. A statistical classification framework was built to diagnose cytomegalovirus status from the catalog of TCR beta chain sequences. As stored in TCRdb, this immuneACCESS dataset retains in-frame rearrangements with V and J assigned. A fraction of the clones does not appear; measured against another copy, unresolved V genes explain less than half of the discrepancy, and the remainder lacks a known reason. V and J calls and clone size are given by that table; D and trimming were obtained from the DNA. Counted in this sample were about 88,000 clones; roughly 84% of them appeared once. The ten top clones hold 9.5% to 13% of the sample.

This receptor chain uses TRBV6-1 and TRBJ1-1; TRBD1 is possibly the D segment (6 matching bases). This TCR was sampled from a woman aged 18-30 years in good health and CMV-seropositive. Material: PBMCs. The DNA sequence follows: TGTGCCAGCAGTGTAACACAGGGCCCGGGCGCTTTCTTT. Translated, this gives CASSVTQGPGAFF.